This T cell receptor (beta chain) was documented in a study of T cell repertoires in cytomegalovirus infection. Study at large: Recently identified HLA-C-restricted CMV epitopes were among the peptides used. Carrying CMV and the relevant HLA type showed in public TCR beta signatures.

In TCRdb, the reads were re-called with MiXCR into one record per CDR3 protein. This table has about 830,000 distinct CDR3 sequences, approximately 29% appearing once. The CDR3 spans 14 residues. V lost 5 bases to trimming and J lost 6 bases; unmatched junction nucleotides: 8. This clonotype showed up just a few times. Antigen specificity is unknown. Study-level findings and limits: HLA-C-restricted CMV-specific TCR beta clonotypes were dominant in the ex vivo response.

The sample consisted of cultured CD8+ T cells from PBMCs, taken from culture after CMV antigen stimulation. The chain joins TRBV12-3 or TRBV12-4 to TRBJ2-7; TRBD1 matches at 9 bases. This TCR came from a human donor in good health (CMV status not recorded). Some clones in this sample may be carry-over from other donors' samples. The CDR3 reads CASSLLGQGREQYF. For the CDR3, the DNA is TGTGCCAGCAGTCTGTTGGGACAGGGCCGCGAGCAGTACTTC.